The 12 T cell receptor beta chains below all came from one sample that was sequenced in a study of T-cell reconstitution after alpha-beta-depleted transplantation in children (dated by TCRdb to about 2016). The method was PCR. The instrument given in TCRdb is Illumina HiSeq 2500. TCR library preparation used molecular barcoding, with unique molecular identifiers applied to normalize quantification of the TCRbeta repertoire. Clones were called with MiXCR by TCRdb after fastp trimmed the public reads at Q25, and only in-frame beta chains were retained. Every CDR3 protein is listed once, alongside the most common genes and DNA of its rows. The sample contains 450,000 to 600,000 distinct CDR3 sequences, under 12% of them found a single time. The ten largest clones add up to just over 2% of the sample. The treatment or condition label, as the study defines it: allogeneic hematopoietic cell transplantation with graft depleted of TCRalphabeta T cells and CD19 B cells.

The starting material was PBMCs, obtained before TCRalphabeta/CD19-depleted stem cell transplant. The receptors here all came from a child between 2 and 9 years old with inherited bone marrow failure, due to receive a stem cell transplant.

At least ten counts were recorded for this clonotype. The chain is built from TRBV24-1 and TRBJ2-3, with TRBD2 matching over 11 bases. Germline V gene data show CDR1 as KGHDR and CDR2 as SFDVKD. V shed 7 bases, J shed 1 base, and the junction held 18 bases outside the gene matches. The CDR3 spans 20 residues. The CDR3 DNA sequence: TGTGCCACCAGAAGACCTCAAGAACTAGCGGGAGACGGAGGCACAGATACGCAGTATTTT. As protein: CATRRPQELAGDGGTDTQYF.

This clonotype appeared many times. The chain joins TRBV6-2 or TRBV6-3 to TRBJ2-1; 10 bases are a match to TRBD2. The germline V gene encodes CDR1 MNHEY and CDR2 SVGEGT. Unmatched junction bases numbered 3, after V lost 8 bases and J lost 2 bases. The CDR3 spans 14 residues. The CDR3 loop reads CASWGTSAYNEQFF. CDR3 nucleotides: TGTGCCAGCTGGGGGACTAGCGCCTACAATGAGCAGTTCTTC.

As to this clonotype: Given a much more abundant clone one base away, this may be a read error. The CDR3 coding sequence is TGTGCCAGCAGCTTAGGACAGGCGGCCCACAATGAGCAGTTCTTC. Translation: CASSLGQAAHNEQFF. This sequence joins TRBV7-8 and TRBJ2-1; D might be TRBD1 (6 bases). The V gene lost 1 base and the J gene lost 5 bases, with 12 bases spanning the gap. The CDR3 covers 15 residues. Germline V gene sequence: CDR1 SGHVS, CDR2 FQNEAQ.

Many counts were recorded for this clonotype. The chain couples TRBV5-1 to TRBJ2-1; 10 nucleotides match TRBD1. J gave up 6 bases and V 0 bases, and 3 bases lay outside the gene matches. This CDR3 contains 15 residues. Germline CDR1 reads SGHRS; CDR2 reads YFSETQ. In nucleotides, the CDR3 is TGCGCCAGCAGCTTGGGACAGGGGGCAGTCAATGAGCAGTTCTTC. This codes for CASSLGQGAVNEQFF.

This clonotype was detected many times. The chain uses TRBV5-1 and TRBJ2-1; the D gene is possibly TRBD2 (6 bases). Deletions cut 4 bases from V and 6 bases from J, with 14 bases between. The CDR3 covers 14 residues. Germline V CDR1 and CDR2: SGHRS, YFSETQ. CDR3 DNA sequence: TGCGCCAGCAGCACGGGAGCACCTGCCAATGAGCAGTTCTTC. It codes for CASSTGAPANEQFF.

In its sample, this clonotype was seen a few times. V gene TRBV27 combines with J gene TRBJ1-1; D is possibly TRBD1 (6 bases). Trimming removed 6 bases at V and 4 bases at J, with 15 bases between. CDR1 and CDR2 from the germline V gene are MNHEY and SMNVEV (reference sequence). The CDR3 is made up of 14 amino acids. CDR3 DNA sequence: TGTGCCAGCAGGAAGACAGGAGGGGTCACTGAAGCTTTCTTT. Protein product: CASRKTGGVTEAFF.

This clonotype was counted once. This may come from a read error, since a much larger clone is one base off. The chain is built from TRBV6-5 and TRBJ2-7; maybe TRBD2 (6 bases). The CDR3 runs 14 residues. The V end was cut by 1 base, the J end by 7 bases, with 14 bases between. Germline CDR1 reads MNHEY; CDR2 reads SVGAGI. The CDR3 region has the DNA TGTGCCAGCAGTTACTACGGGAGAGGGAGGGAGCAGTACTTC. Translated: CASSYYGRGREQYF.

Ten or more counts support this clonotype. This chain connects TRBV28 to TRBJ2-7, with TRBD2 identical over 10 bases. Germline CDR1 is MDHEN and CDR2 is SYDVKM. CDR3 length equals 14 residues. Trimming took 5 bases from V and 5 from J; bases not matched to a gene: 6. The CDR3 loop reads CASSRRLAGNEQYF. The CDR3 nucleotides are TGTGCCAGCAGTCGAAGACTAGCGGGCAACGAGCAGTACTTC.

This clonotype was counted many times. The chain links TRBV4-3 to TRBJ2-3; 12 nucleotides match TRBD2. V trimming: 0 bases; J trimming: 4 bases; junction bases outside the gene matches: 14. This CDR3 comprises 20 residues. Germline CDR1 reads LGHNA; CDR2 reads YSLEER. CDR3 region: CASSQDYPLPSGRGADTQYF. Here the CDR3 DNA reads TGCGCCAGCAGCCAAGATTACCCCCTTCCTAGCGGGAGGGGGGCAGATACGCAGTATTTT.

The sample holds many counts of this clonotype. The chain combines TRBV7-2 with TRBJ1-2; no clear D. This CDR3 spans 15 amino acids. CDR1 is SGHTA, CDR2 FQGNSA, per germline. The germline V and J ends were trimmed by 5 bases and 7 bases, with 20 bases remaining between them. DNA for the CDR3: TGTGCCAGCAGCCCCCCAATACGATACTTTCTTGGCTACACCTTC. Translating gives CASSPPIRYFLGYTF.

This clonotype was detected many times. The chain couples TRBV6-5 to TRBJ2-5; 9 bases map to TRBD2. Germline values: CDR1 MNHEY, CDR2 SVGAGI. This CDR3 contains 15 residues. J lost 5 bases, V lost 1 base, and 5 bases had no gene match. Here the CDR3 reads CASSYLGSGSETQYF. The DNA of the CDR3 is TGTGCCAGCAGTTACTTAGGTAGCGGGAGCGAGACCCAGTACTTC.

At least ten counts were recorded for this clonotype. This chain links TRBV11-2 with TRBJ2-1; tentative D call: TRBD2 (6 bases). V was trimmed by 5 bases and J by 8 bases, leaving 19 bases between them. The germline V gene encodes CDR1 SGHAT and CDR2 FQNNGV. The CDR3 length is 15 residues. Written as DNA, the CDR3 is TGTGCCAGCAGCACCCGACTAGAGGGCAGGGATGAGCAGTTCTTC. It translates to CASSTRLEGRDEQFF.